These 9 T cell receptor beta chains came from one sample sequenced in a study of blood T cells in healthy people across ages. A J-beta primer mix and a sample-barcoded 5' primer were used in a second PCR of about 7 to 12 cycles. TCRdb itself ran the 5' RACE reads through MiXCR, one entry per CDR3 protein. The sample contains 850,000 or so distinct CDR3 sequences, around 28% of which appear only once. Sequencing was carried out using blood. The receptor set was obtained from a woman of 80 years or more in good health.

This clonotype was detected many times. The V gene is TRBV21-1, the J gene TRBJ2-4; TRBD1 is the table's D call and was not checked against the DNA. TRBV21-1 is given as a pseudogene. CDR3 length: 16 amino acids. CDR3 in DNA: TGTGCCAGCAGCAAAGCAGCGACAGGGGTTCGTAGCATTCAGTACTTC. It yields the protein CASSKAATGVRSIQYF.

This chain connects TRBV20-1 to TRBJ1-4, with 9 bases lining up with TRBD1. The ends lost 3 bases at V and 8 bases at J; junction bases unmatched: 10. The germline gives CDR1 DFQATT, CDR2 SNEGSKA (reference sequence). The CDR3 runs 15 residues. The CDR3 sequence: CSASPGTGYKEKLFF. The CDR3 bases are TGCAGTGCTAGCCCCGGGACAGGGTATAAAGAAAAACTGTTTTTT.

This clonotype was seen repeatedly, ten times or more. This sequence joins TRBV15 and TRBJ1-2; the D gene is possibly TRBD1 (6 bases). V dropped 5 bases and J dropped 1 base, with 8 bases sitting between them. The CDR3 is 13 residues long. Germline-derived CDR1 and CDR2 are LNHNV and YYDKDF (reference sequence). The CDR3 here is CATSPDSNYGYTF. CDR3 sequence (DNA): TGTGCCACCAGCCCGGACAGTAACTATGGCTACACCTTC. Filled out from reference TRBV15 and TRBJ1-2, the complete variable domain reads DAMVIQNPRYQVTQFGKPVTLSCSQTLNHNVMYWYQQKSSQAPKLLFHYYDKDFNNEADTPDNFQSRRPNTSFCFLDIRSPGLGDTAMYLCATSPDSNYGYTFGSGTRLTVV.

The genes are TRBV29-1 and TRBJ1-3, with D perhaps matching TRBD1 (5 bases). Germline CDR1 reads SQVTM; CDR2 reads ANQGSEA. The V end was cut by 7 bases, the J end by 0 bases, with 10 bases between. The CDR3 covers 13 residues. Here the CDR3 DNA reads TGCAGCGGAGCAGGGTACTCTGGAAACACCATATATTTT. Protein sequence: CSGAGYSGNTIYF.

This clonotype has only a few counts. The chain employs TRBV5-1 and TRBJ1-1, with D perhaps TRBD1 (5 bases). This CDR3 region has 15 residues. CDR1 and CDR2 from the germline V gene are SGHRS and YFSETQ. Trimming removed 0 bases from V and 7 bases from J, with 16 bases in between. Here the CDR3 DNA reads TGCGCCAGCAGCTTGGCCGAGCAGGGTTACGGTGAAGCTTTCTTT. This encodes CASSLAEQGYGEAFF.

This clonotype was seen at least ten times. J is TRBJ2-5 and V is TRBV19, with D tentatively TRBD1 (6 bases). Germline assignment: CDR1 LNHDA and CDR2 SQIVND (reference sequence). The CDR3 runs 15 residues. Trimming took off 2 bases at V and 4 bases at J, with 14 bases between the two ends. As DNA, the CDR3 is TGTGCCAGTAGTATAAGGGGGTTCTTACTAGAGACCCAGTACTTC. Its translation is CASSIRGFLLETQYF.

CDR3 bases: TGTGCCAGCAGTTTTAGGGGCTTTCAAACAGATACGCAGTATTTT. Translating gives CASSFRGFQTDTQYF. The chain is built from TRBV12-3 or TRBV12-4 and TRBJ2-3; D possibly corresponds to TRBD1 (5 bases). The CDR3 contains 15 residues. V lost 3 bases and J 3 bases, leaving 13 bases between the germline ends.

Concerning this clonotype: Compared with germline, one end of the junction differs, possibly owing to a read error. The gene calls are TRBV7-2 and TRBJ2-2; possibly TRBD1 or TRBD2 for D (5 bases each). CDR3 length: 16 amino acids. The germline gives CDR1 SGHTA, CDR2 FQGNSA. CDR3 sequence reads: CASSRGELRNTGERFF. In nucleotides, the CDR3 is TGTGCCAGCAGCCGAGGGGAGCTTAGGAACACCGGGGAGCGGTTTTTT.

In its sample, this clonotype was seen a few times. This sequence may be a read error, since a much larger clone differs from it by one base. V usage is TRBV10-3 and J usage is TRBJ2-5; 7 nucleotides agree with TRBD2. The germline V gene has CDR1 ENHRY and CDR2 SYGVKD. The length of the CDR3 is 15 residues. V was pared by 2 bases and J by 11 bases, with 14 bases of the junction left unmatched. The CDR3 spells CAISEPGGKTYQQYF. Written as DNA, the CDR3 is TGTGCCATCAGTGAGCCGGGGGGAAAAACCTACCAGCAGTACTTC.